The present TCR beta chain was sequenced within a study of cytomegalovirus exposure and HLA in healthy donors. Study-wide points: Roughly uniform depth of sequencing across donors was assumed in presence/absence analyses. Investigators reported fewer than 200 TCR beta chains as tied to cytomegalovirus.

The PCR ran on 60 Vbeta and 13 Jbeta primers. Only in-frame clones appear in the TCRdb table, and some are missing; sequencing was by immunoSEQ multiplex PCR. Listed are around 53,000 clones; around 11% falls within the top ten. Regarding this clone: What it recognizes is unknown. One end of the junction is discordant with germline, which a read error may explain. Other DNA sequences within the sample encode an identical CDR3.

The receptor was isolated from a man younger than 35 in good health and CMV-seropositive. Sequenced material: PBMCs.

DNA of the CDR3: TGTGCCTGGAGGGACAGGGGAACCTACGAGCAATACTTC. Protein product: CAWRDRGTYEQYF. V gene TRBV30 combines with J gene TRBJ2-7, with 9 bases fitting TRBD1. The germline gives CDR1 GTSNPN, CDR2 SVGIG (reference sequence). This CDR3 region has 13 residues. The variable domain in full, completed from reference TRBV30 and TRBJ2-7, reads SQTIHQWPATLVQPVGSPLSLECTVEGTSNPNLYWYRQAAGRGLQLLFYSVGIGQISSEVPQNLSASRPQDRQFILSSKKLLLSDSGFYLCAWRDRGTYEQYFGPGTRLTVT.